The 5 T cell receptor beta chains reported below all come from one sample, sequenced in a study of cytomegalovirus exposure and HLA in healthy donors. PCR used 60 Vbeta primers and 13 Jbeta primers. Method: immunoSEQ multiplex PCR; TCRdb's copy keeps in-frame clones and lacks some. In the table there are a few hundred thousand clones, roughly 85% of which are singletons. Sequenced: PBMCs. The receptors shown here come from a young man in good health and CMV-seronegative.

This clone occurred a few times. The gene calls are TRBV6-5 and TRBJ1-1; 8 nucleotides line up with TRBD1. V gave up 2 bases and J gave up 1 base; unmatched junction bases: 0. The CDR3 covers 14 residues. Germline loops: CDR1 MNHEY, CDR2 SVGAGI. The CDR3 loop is CASSYGQGNTEAFF. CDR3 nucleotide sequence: TGTGCCAGCAGTTACGGACAGGGGAACACTGAAGCTTTCTTT.

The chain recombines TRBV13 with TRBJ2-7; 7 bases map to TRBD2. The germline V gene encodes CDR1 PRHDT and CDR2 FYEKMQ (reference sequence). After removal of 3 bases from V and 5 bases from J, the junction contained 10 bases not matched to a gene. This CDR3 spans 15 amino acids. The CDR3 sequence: CASSLLGGVKDEQYF. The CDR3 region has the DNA TGTGCCAGCAGCTTGCTTGGGGGGGTTAAGGACGAGCAGTACTTC.

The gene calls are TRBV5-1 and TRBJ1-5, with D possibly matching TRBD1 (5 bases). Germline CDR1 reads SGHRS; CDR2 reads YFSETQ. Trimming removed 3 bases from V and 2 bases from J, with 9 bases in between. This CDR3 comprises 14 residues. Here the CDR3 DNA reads TGCGCCAGCAGCTACGACAGCGGCAATCAGCCCCAGCATTTT. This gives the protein CASSYDSGNQPQHF.

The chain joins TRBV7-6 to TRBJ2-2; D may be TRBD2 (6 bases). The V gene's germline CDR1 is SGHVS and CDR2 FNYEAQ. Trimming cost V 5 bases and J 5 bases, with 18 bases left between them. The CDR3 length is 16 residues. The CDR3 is CASSPTGLANTGELFF. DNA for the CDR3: TGTGCCAGCAGCCCCACGGGACTCGCAAATACCGGGGAGCTGTTTTTT.

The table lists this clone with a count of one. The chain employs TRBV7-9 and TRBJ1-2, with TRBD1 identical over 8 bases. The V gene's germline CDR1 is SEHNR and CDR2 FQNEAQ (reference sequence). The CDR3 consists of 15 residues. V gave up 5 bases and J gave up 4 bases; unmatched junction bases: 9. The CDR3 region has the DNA TGTGCCAGCAGCCCGCCGACAGGGACAGGCTATGGCTACACCTTC. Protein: CASSPPTGTGYGYTF.